The rows below give T cell receptor beta chains drawn from one sample of a study of OX40 agonist ivuxolimab in advanced cancers. Libraries were prepared by immunoSEQ multiplex PCR; TCRdb keeps only in-frame clonotypes and omits some of them. Here the sample spans around 92,000 clones, more than 85% being singletons. The sample was CD4+ or CD8+ T cells sorted from blood, taken in a trial of the OX40 agonist ivuxolimab. The receptors stem from an adult with an advanced solid tumor such as melanoma, head and neck, liver or kidney cancer. Both conserved end residues are part of each CDR3. Clone size is not always given. Where it is, it says once, few, many or a class for expanded clones.

v_gene	abundance	len	j_gene	CDR3aa
TRBV6-5	NA	14	TRBJ2-7	CASSTWDATYEQYF
TRBV28	NA	13	TRBJ1-5	CATRWGEGQPQHF
TRBV7-2	NA	14	TRBJ2-2	CASSLTTNTGELFF
TRBV28	NA	17	TRBJ2-3	CASSLLGERGSTDTQYF
TRBV6-6	NA	12	TRBJ2-2	CASNYFTGELFF
TRBV28	once	10	TRBJ2-5	CASSRETQYF
TRBV4-3	NA	12	TRBJ2-1	CARRGQNNEQFF
TRBV7-9	once	14	TRBJ1-5	CASSLSQGDQPQHF
TRBV5-1	NA	14	TRBJ1-1	CASSLLGSGAEAFF
TRBV14	NA	16	TRBJ2-5	CASSQGVTSGQETQYF
TRBV11-3	NA	14	TRBJ2-7	CASSLGRAPYEQYF
TRBV5-1	NA	16	TRBJ2-1	CASSLASSGSGNEQFF
TRBV28	NA	15	TRBJ2-6	CASSLYGSGANVLTF
TRBV20-1	NA	11	TRBJ1-1	CSAATQGEAFF
TRBV2	NA	16	TRBJ1-2	CASSVAPGGGNYGYTF
TRBV2	NA	13	TRBJ1-2	CASSFNRNYGYTF